Listed below are T cell receptor beta chains from one sample, sequenced in a study of beta chain features in type 1 diabetes. TCRdb keeps only in-frame clones here, not all; method: immunoSEQ multiplex PCR. Of 250,000 or so clones in the sample, roughly 70% were seen once. Material: naive CD4+ T cells from blood. The receptors derive from a young man in good health. CDR3s include the opening cysteine and the closing phenylalanine or tryptophan. The D gene is left open where the match is weak. Clone sizes are given selectively: once, few, many, or a class where the clone is expanded.

j_call: TRBJ1-1; clone_size: .; d_call: .; v_call: TRBV2; cdr3_aa: CASTANTEAFF; cdr3_nt: TGTGCCAGTACGGCGAACACTGAAGCTTTCTTT
j_call: TRBJ2-4; clone_size: .; d_call: TRBD1; v_call: TRBV5-6; cdr3_aa: CASSRTGALLKNIQYF; cdr3_nt: TGTGCCAGCAGCAGAACAGGGGCCCTACTCAAAAACATTCAGTACTTC
j_call: TRBJ2-1; clone_size: .; d_call: .; v_call: TRBV29-1; cdr3_aa: CSVPGYYEQFF; cdr3_nt: TGCAGCGTTCCAGGGTACTATGAGCAGTTCTTC
j_call: TRBJ2-5; clone_size: .; d_call: .; v_call: TRBV7-2; cdr3_aa: CASRSGRNAQETQYF; cdr3_nt: TGTGCCAGCAGATCTGGACGGAACGCGCAAGAGACCCAGTACTTC
j_call: TRBJ2-2; clone_size: .; d_call: TRBD1; v_call: TRBV7-2; cdr3_aa: CASSFRTGGTGELFF; cdr3_nt: TGTGCCAGCAGCTTCCGGACAGGGGGGACCGGGGAGCTGTTTTTT
j_call: TRBJ2-3; clone_size: .; d_call: .; v_call: TRBV14; cdr3_aa: CASSLQTDTQYF; cdr3_nt: TGTGCCAGCAGCCTCCAGACAGATACGCAGTATTTT
j_call: TRBJ2-5; clone_size: .; d_call: .; v_call: TRBV5-1; cdr3_aa: CASSLRPWPTREETQYF; cdr3_nt: TGCGCCAGCAGCCTGCGTCCTTGGCCCACTAGAGAAGAGACCCAGTACTTC
j_call: TRBJ2-3; clone_size: .; d_call: TRBD2; v_call: TRBV10-2; cdr3_aa: CASRQGRAGGGPDTQYF; cdr3_nt: TGCGCCAGCAGGCAGGGGAGAGCGGGAGGTGGCCCAGATACGCAGTATTTT
j_call: TRBJ2-3; clone_size: .; d_call: .; v_call: TRBV7-9; cdr3_aa: CASSAGGHTDTQYF; cdr3_nt: TGTGCCAGCAGCGCGGGCGGGCACACAGATACGCAGTATTTT
j_call: TRBJ2-1; clone_size: few; d_call: .; v_call: TRBV30; cdr3_aa: CAWKLRRVNGEQFF; cdr3_nt: TGTGCCTGGAAGTTGAGACGGGTCAACGGTGAGCAGTTCTTC
j_call: TRBJ1-2; clone_size: .; d_call: .; v_call: TRBV7-9; cdr3_aa: CASSLDRDTVYGYTF; cdr3_nt: TGTGCCAGCAGCTTAGATAGGGACACCGTCTATGGCTACACCTTC
j_call: TRBJ2-3; clone_size: once; d_call: .; v_call: TRBV20-1; cdr3_aa: CSARSTDTQYF; cdr3_nt: TGCAGTGCTAGAAGCACAGATACGCAGTATTTT
j_call: TRBJ2-2; clone_size: .; d_call: TRBD1; v_call: TRBV25-1; cdr3_aa: CASSEWDRTPTEELFF; cdr3_nt: TGTGCCAGCAGTGAATGGGACAGGACACCCACGGAGGAGCTGTTTTTT
j_call: TRBJ2-3; clone_size: few; d_call: .; v_call: TRBV29-1; cdr3_aa: CSSIPGGDTQYF; cdr3_nt: TGCAGCTCTATCCCTGGTGGGGATACGCAGTATTTT
j_call: TRBJ2-1; clone_size: once; d_call: TRBD2; v_call: TRBV4-2; cdr3_aa: CASSQASGRSDEQFF; cdr3_nt: TGTGCCAGCAGCCAAGCTAGCGGGAGGAGCGATGAGCAGTTCTTC
j_call: TRBJ2-7; clone_size: .; d_call: TRBD1; v_call: TRBV29-1; cdr3_aa: CSVDRGYEQYF; cdr3_nt: TGCAGCGTTGACAGGGGGTATGAGCAGTACTTC
j_call: TRBJ2-1; clone_size: few; d_call: .; v_call: TRBV30; cdr3_aa: CAWNAFNEQFF; cdr3_nt: TGTGCCTGGAACGCCTTCAATGAGCAGTTCTTC
j_call: TRBJ2-1; clone_size: .; d_call: .; v_call: TRBV5-1; cdr3_aa: CASSLGPSSYNEQFF; cdr3_nt: TGCGCCAGCAGCTTGGGGCCGAGCTCCTACAATGAGCAGTTCTTC
j_call: TRBJ2-2; clone_size: .; d_call: .; v_call: TRBV29-1; cdr3_aa: CSVGGPLFANTGELFF; cdr3_nt: TGCAGCGTCGGAGGCCCTCTTTTCGCGAACACCGGGGAGCTGTTTTTT
j_call: TRBJ2-3; clone_size: .; d_call: .; v_call: TRBV29-1; cdr3_aa: CSSRGSGTDTQYF; cdr3_nt: TGCAGCTCGAGGGGATCGGGCACAGATACGCAGTATTTT
j_call: TRBJ1-1; clone_size: .; d_call: .; v_call: TRBV11-2; cdr3_aa: CASSLRGESRNTEAFF; cdr3_nt: TGTGCCAGCAGCCTCAGGGGAGAAAGTCGGAACACTGAAGCTTTCTTT
j_call: TRBJ2-3; clone_size: few; d_call: .; v_call: TRBV20-1; cdr3_aa: CSATVPDTQYF; cdr3_nt: TGCAGTGCTACTGTTCCAGATACGCAGTATTTT
j_call: TRBJ1-2; clone_size: few; d_call: .; v_call: TRBV5-6; cdr3_aa: CASSHWTEEDYGYTF; cdr3_nt: TGTGCCAGCAGCCACTGGACAGAGGAAGACTATGGCTACACCTTC